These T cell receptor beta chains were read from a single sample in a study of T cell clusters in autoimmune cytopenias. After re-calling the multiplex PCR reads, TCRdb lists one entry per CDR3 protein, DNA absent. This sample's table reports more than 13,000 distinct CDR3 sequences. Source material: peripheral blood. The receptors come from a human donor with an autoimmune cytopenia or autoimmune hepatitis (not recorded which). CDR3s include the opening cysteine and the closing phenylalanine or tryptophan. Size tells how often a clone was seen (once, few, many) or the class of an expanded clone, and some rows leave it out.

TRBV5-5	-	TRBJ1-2	CASSLVGWGGYTF
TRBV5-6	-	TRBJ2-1	CASSLVWGISGRRRSAYNEQFF
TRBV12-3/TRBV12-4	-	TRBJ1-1	CASSRTGGLGLNTEAFF
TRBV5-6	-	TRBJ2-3	CASSPSTDTQYF
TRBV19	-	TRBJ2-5	CASSMSRLAGRGETQYF
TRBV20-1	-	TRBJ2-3	CSALYQGTDTQYF
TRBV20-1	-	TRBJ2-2	CCGLADRTGELFF
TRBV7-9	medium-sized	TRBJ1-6	CASSEHDGQGARSPLHF
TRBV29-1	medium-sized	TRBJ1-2	CSVELVGDRDYGYTF
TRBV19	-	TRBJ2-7	CASSGGTSGIYEQYF
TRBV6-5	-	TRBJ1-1	CASSSLADRVAFF
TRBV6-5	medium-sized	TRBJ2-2	CASSYSKFERLNTGELFF
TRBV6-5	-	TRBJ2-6	CASSPSLFSGANVLTF
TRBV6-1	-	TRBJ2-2	CASSEAPGVGTGELFF
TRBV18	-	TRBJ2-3	CASSPGLHTDTQYF
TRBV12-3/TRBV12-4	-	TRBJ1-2	CASSYPRQGAGGYTF
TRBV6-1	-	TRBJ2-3	CASSYTGSTDTQYF
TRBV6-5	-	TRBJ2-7	CASRGQARGVEQYF
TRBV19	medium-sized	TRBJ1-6	CASSIGEAAPLHF
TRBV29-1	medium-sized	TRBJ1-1	CSVESRGHTEAFF
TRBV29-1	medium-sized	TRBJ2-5	CTGGDQETQYF
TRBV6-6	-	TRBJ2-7	CASSSAGVEQYF
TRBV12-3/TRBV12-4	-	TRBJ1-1	CASSRDRAEAFF
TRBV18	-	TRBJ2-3	CASSPTSTDTQYF
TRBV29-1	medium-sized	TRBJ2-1	CSVVAGGGFEQFF
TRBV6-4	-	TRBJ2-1	CASSRGLYNEQFF
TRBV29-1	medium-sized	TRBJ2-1	CSVDPRRGEQFF
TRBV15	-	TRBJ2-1	CATSGGSANLYNEQFF
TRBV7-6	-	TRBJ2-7	CASSRGLDEQYF
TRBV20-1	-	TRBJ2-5	CSALGTGRGFETQYF
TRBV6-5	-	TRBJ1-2	CASSRGTFSNYGYTF
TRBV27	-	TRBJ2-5	CASTILQETQYF
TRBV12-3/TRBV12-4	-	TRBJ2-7	CASSTHYEQYF
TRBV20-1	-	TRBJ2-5	CSASPGQLGETQYF
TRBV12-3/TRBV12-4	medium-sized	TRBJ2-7	CASSLDSYEQYF
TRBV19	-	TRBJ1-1	CASSMGSGLNTEAFF
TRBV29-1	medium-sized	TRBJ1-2	CSASIGGRSPNYGYTF
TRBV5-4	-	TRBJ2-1	CASSSTVYNEQFF
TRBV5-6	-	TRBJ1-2	CGGLKRDRDYGYTF
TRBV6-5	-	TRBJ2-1	CASSYSRAGGLFSYNEQFF
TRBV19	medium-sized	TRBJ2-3	CASSITPDTQYF
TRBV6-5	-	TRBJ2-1	CASSYSSVPTYEQFF
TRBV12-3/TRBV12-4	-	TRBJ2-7	CASSPRAPYEQYF
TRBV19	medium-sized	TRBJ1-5	CASSIGPAEQPQHF
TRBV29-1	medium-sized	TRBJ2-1	CSVVRSGGLNEQFF
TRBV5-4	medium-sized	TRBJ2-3	CASSLSGADTQYF
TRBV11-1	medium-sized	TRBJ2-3	CASSSRERVDTQYF
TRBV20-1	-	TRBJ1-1	CSARPLGQGNTEAFF
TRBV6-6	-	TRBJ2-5	CASSAGLVGTQYF
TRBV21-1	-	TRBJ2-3	CASSKETSQSGRDTDTQYF
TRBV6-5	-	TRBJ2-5	CASSLSRPGETQYF
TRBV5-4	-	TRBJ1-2	CASRPDRRIYGYTF
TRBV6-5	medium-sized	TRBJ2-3	CASSYSRADTQYF
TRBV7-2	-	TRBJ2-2	CASSLVGGSDTGELFF